The clone carrying this T cell receptor beta chain was detected only once. The antigen is undetermined. This may come from a read error, since a much larger clone is one base off. RNA transcripts were the template for amplifying TCR beta CDR3 regions. TCR CDR3 underwent first-round RT-PCR with the HTBI primer set. From the multiplex PCR reads, TCRdb called clonotypes with MiXCR, one entry per CDR3 protein. The sample consists of about 380,000 distinct CDR3 sequences, roughly 14% of them appearing once. This CDR3 has 15 residues. Germline V lookup: CDR1 MNHNS, CDR2 SASEGT. V was shortened by 4 bases and J by 5 bases, with 14 bases between the two germline ends. These data belong to a study of T cells in Graves' hyperthyroidism and ophthalmopathy. Points from the study as a whole: Separating ophthalmopathy from stable hyperthyroidism was achieved by a 13 V-J model.

The study excluded patients with uncontrolled infection, other autoimmune disease, pregnancy or lactation. Clinical symptoms, serum thyroxine and TRAb, thyroid ultrasound and orbital computed tomography together formed the diagnostic basis. The study collected blood at first hyperthyroidism diagnosis, before any ophthalmopathy symptoms arose. Sequenced material: blood. This sequence joins TRBV6-1 and TRBJ1-4; D is perhaps TRBD1 (5 bases). The receptor was isolated from a man aged 25 to 40 with Graves' hyperthyroidism that later progressed to Graves' ophthalmopathy. The CDR3 spells CASSVFEAGNEKLFF. The CDR3 bases are TGTGCCAGCAGTGTATTTGAGGCAGGGAATGAAAAACTGTTTTTT.